This T cell receptor beta chain was observed in a study of cytomegalovirus exposure and HLA in healthy donors. Notes on this clone: The antigen is not known.

Findings and caveats of the study: While the bulk of TCR sequences proved rare, some public TCRs turned up in many donors.

Data came from immunoSEQ multiplex PCR; TCRdb stores just in-frame clones and leaves some out. Of 110,000 or so clones in the sample, about 88% were seen once. The receptor was derived from a young woman in good health and CMV-seropositive. Sequencing was performed on PBMCs.

The CDR3 bases are TGTGCCACCAGCAGATTCCCGACTAGCGGGAGACATAATGAGCAGTTCTTC. It codes for CATSRFPTSGRHNEQFF. J is TRBJ2-1 and V is TRBV15, with 12 positions matching TRBD2. Looked up from germline, CDR1 is LNHNV and CDR2 is YYDKDF (reference sequence). V lost 2 bases and J lost 7; bases outside the gene matches: 9. This CDR3 is built from 17 residues.